The 6 T cell receptor beta chains presented below share a single source sample, sequenced in a study of OX40 agonist ivuxolimab in advanced cancers. Only in-frame clones appear in the TCRdb table, and some are missing; sequencing was by immunoSEQ multiplex PCR. The table shows roughly 49,000 clones, with more than 65% occurring only once. The sequencing used CD4+ or CD8+ T cells sorted from blood, collected in a trial of the OX40 agonist ivuxolimab. The receptor set was obtained from an adult with an advanced solid tumor such as melanoma, head and neck, liver or kidney cancer.

This sequence joins TRBV4-1 and TRBJ2-7; D is unresolved. V dropped 4 bases and J dropped 2 bases, with 3 bases sitting between them. Germline V gene data show CDR1 as MGHRA and CDR2 as YSYEKL. The CDR3 totals 11 residues. This chain's CDR3 is CASSLPYEQYF. CDR3 nucleotide sequence: TGCGCCAGCAGCCTCCCCTACGAGCAGTACTTC.

This chain joins TRBV7-9 and TRBJ2-7, with D possibly matching TRBD1 (5 bases). This CDR3 has 14 residues. V was cut by 2 bases and J by 3 bases, with 11 bases left in between. CDR1 and CDR2 (germline): SEHNR, FQNEAQ (reference sequence). The CDR3: CASSLSRGHYEQYF. The CDR3 region has the DNA TGTGCCAGCAGCTTATCGCGCGGACACTACGAGCAGTACTTC.

The V gene is TRBV5-4, the J gene TRBJ1-5; D is undetermined. The CDR3 covers 13 residues. The germline V and J ends were trimmed by 0 bases and 4 bases, with 5 bases remaining between them. The V gene's germline CDR1 is SGHNT and CDR2 YYREEE (reference sequence). CDR3 DNA: TGTGCCAGCAGCTTGGACTTTAATCAGCCCCAGCATTTT. It encodes CASSLDFNQPQHF.

The chain combines TRBV6-5 with TRBJ1-2; D gene uncertain. CDR3 size: 15 residues. Trimming shortened V by 7 bases and J by 3 bases, and 18 bases separated the two germline ends. Looked up from germline, CDR1 is MNHEY and CDR2 is SVGAGI. CDR3 in amino acids: CASTPTEGAHYGYTF. CDR3 DNA: TGTGCCAGCACCCCAACGGAGGGCGCGCACTATGGCTACACCTTC.

This clone was recorded a few times. The chain links TRBV18 to TRBJ2-1, with D perhaps TRBD2 (5 bases). This CDR3 is 16 amino acids long. Per germline, CDR1 KGHSH and CDR2 LQKENI. Between the trimmed V and J ends, which lost 1 base and 4 bases, there was a span of 14 bases. The CDR3 coding sequence is TGTGCCAGCTCACCACTGACGGGGAAGACTTACAATGAGCAGTTCTTC. It specifies CASSPLTGKTYNEQFF.

The chain joins TRBV9 to TRBJ2-1; D is undetermined. The CDR3 spans 14 residues. Trimming took off 0 bases at V and 5 bases at J, with 9 bases between the two ends. Germline V CDR1 and CDR2: SGDLS, YYNGEE. CDR3 protein: CASSVAPWDNEQFF. CDR3 coding DNA: TGTGCCAGCAGCGTAGCCCCCTGGGACAATGAGCAGTTCTTC.